This passage covers 10 T cell receptor beta chains from one sample sequenced in a study of blood T cell repertoires in COVID-19 (dated by TCRdb to 2020 to 2021). The library was produced with the immunoSEQ multiplex PCR assay. TCRdb carries this immuneACCESS record with in-frame sequences only. Its versions omit some clonotypes, under half of them owing to an unresolved V gene in the studies checked, with the rest unexplained. The sample table holds roughly 230,000 clones, of which under 90% were seen once. The top ten hold 4% of the sample. The sample was PBMCs or T cells enriched from blood (not recorded which). These receptors were taken from a woman aged 25 to 39 with acute COVID-19.

V is TRBV27 and J is TRBJ1-1; D unclear. In germline, CDR1 is MNHEY, CDR2 SMNVEV (reference sequence). Trimming shortened V by 5 bases and J by 7 bases, and 11 bases separated the two germline ends. The CDR3 sequence is 12 residues long. The CDR3 is CASSTPGGEAFF. CDR3 DNA: TGTGCCAGCAGTACCCCGGGAGGTGAAGCTTTCTTT.

This clone appeared a few times. The rearrangement links TRBV19 to TRBJ1-5; D unresolved. This CDR3 comprises 15 residues. V lost 5 bases and J 0 bases, leaving 11 bases between the germline ends. From germline, CDR1 is LNHDA and CDR2 SQIVND (reference sequence). Here the CDR3 DNA reads TGTGCCAGTAGTTCCGGGTCGTATAGCAATCAGCCCCAGCATTTT. This sequence encodes CASSSGSYSNQPQHF. The whole variable domain, filled in from reference TRBV19 and TRBJ1-5, reads DGGITQSPKYLFRKEGQNVTLSCEQNLNHDAMYWYRQDPGQGLRLIYYSQIVNDFQKGDIAEGYSVSREKKESFPLTVTSAQKNPTAFYLCASSSGSYSNQPQHFGDGTRLSIL.

The chain couples TRBV28 to TRBJ2-2; 10 nucleotides match TRBD2. The germline CDR1 and CDR2 sequences are MDHEN and SYDVKM. This CDR3 is built from 18 residues. J was trimmed by 4 bases and V by 3 bases; bases with no gene match: 11. Written as DNA, the CDR3 is TGTGCCAGCAGTTTTCTAAGCGGGGGGGCGATTGGCACCGGGGAGCTGTTTTTT. It codes for CASSFLSGGAIGTGELFF.

V usage is TRBV30 and J usage is TRBJ1-5; 9 nucleotides align to TRBD1. The V gene's germline CDR1 is GTSNPN and CDR2 SVGIG (reference sequence). CDR3 length: 16 residues. V was pared by 3 bases and J by 3 bases, with 9 bases of the junction left unmatched. The CDR3 loop reads CAWRARGQGPNQPQHF. Here the CDR3 DNA reads TGTGCCTGGAGAGCAAGGGGACAGGGTCCCAATCAGCCCCAGCATTTT.

The chain has TRBV28 and TRBJ2-7, with D uncertain. Germline V CDR1 and CDR2: MDHEN, SYDVKM. The V end lost 6 bases, the J end lost 4 bases, and 19 bases lay between the germline ends. The CDR3 spans 15 residues. CDR3 coding DNA: TGTGCCAGCAGCCCGCGGCCCACCCCCCCGTACGAGCAGTACTTC. This translates into CASSPRPTPPYEQYF.

This clone was observed a single time. The rearrangement links TRBV5-1 to TRBJ2-1; D call uncertain. The CDR3 is 16 residues long. Per the germline V gene, CDR1 is SGHRS and CDR2 is YFSETQ. V lost 0 bases to trimming and J lost 8 bases, with 18 bases between them. The CDR3 DNA reads as TGCGCCAGCAGCTTGGCCGAGCGAAATGCGCGCGATGAGCAGTTCTTC. This gives the protein CASSLAERNARDEQFF. The whole variable domain, filled in from reference TRBV5-1 and TRBJ2-1, reads KAGVTQTPRYLIKTRGQQVTLSCSPISGHRSVSWYQQTPGQGLQFLFEYFSETQRNKGNFPGRFSGRQFSNSRSEMNVSTLELGDSALYLCASSLAERNARDEQFFGPGTRLTVL.

The CDR3 coding sequence is TGCGCCAGCAGCAGAACTGGAGGGGGCGGGTTAGCCTACGAGCAGTACTTC. It translates to CASSRTGGGGLAYEQYF. The chain recombines TRBV4-1 with TRBJ2-7, with D perhaps TRBD1 (7 bases). The CDR3 has 17 amino acids. V shed 5 bases and J shed 2 bases, with 22 bases lying between them. Per the germline V gene, CDR1 is MGHRA and CDR2 is YSYEKL.

The V and J genes are TRBV5-1 and TRBJ2-7, with D maybe TRBD1 (5 bases). The V end was cut by 5 bases, the J end by 5 bases, with 11 bases between. The CDR3 extends over 12 amino acids. Germline V CDR1 and CDR2: SGHRS, YFSETQ. As DNA, the CDR3 is TGCGCCAGCAGAGGGGAATTGCACGAGCAGTACTTC. It yields the protein CASRGELHEQYF.

The V gene is TRBV5-6, the J gene TRBJ1-1, with a possible D match to TRBD1 (5 bases). Germline V lookup: CDR1 SGHDT, CDR2 YYEEEE. V lost 4 bases to trimming and J lost 5 bases, with 15 bases between them. CDR3 length equals 14 residues. The CDR3: CASSGNRGKTEAFF. CDR3 in DNA: TGTGCCAGCAGCGGAAATAGGGGAAAAACTGAAGCTTTCTTT.

The V and J genes are TRBV7-2 and TRBJ1-2, with TRBD1 as a possible D gene (5 bases). Germline CDR1 is SGHTA and CDR2 is FQGNSA. Trimming cost V 11 bases and J 6 bases, with 22 bases left between them. The CDR3 spans 14 residues. The CDR3, as DNA: TGTGCCGATGACGGGGGATTGTCGTGGGATGGCTACACCTTC. This translates into CADDGGLSWDGYTF.